The 2 T cell receptor beta chains below all came from one sample that was sequenced in a study of identical twins' blood T cells. TCRdb re-called the 5' RACE reads with MiXCR, one entry per CDR3 protein. The sample carries fewer than 450,000 distinct CDR3 sequences, 25% to 35% recorded once. Sequences were obtained from PBMCs. These receptors were taken from a woman between 18 and 55 years old in good health.

This chain joins TRBV23-1 and TRBJ2-3; D not resolved. TRBV23-1 is reported as an ORF; its role is uncertain. The CDR3 is 15 residues long. The ends were cut back, 8 bases at V and 0 bases at J, with 15 bases in the middle. The CDR3 is CASSPVIASTDTQYF. The DNA for the CDR3 is TGCGCCAGCTCCCCTGTAATAGCCAGCACAGATACGCAGTATTTT.

The rearrangement joins TRBV5-1 to TRBJ1-2; perhaps TRBD1 as D (6 bases). Trimming took off 0 bases at V and 2 bases at J, with 8 bases between the two ends. This CDR3 is 14 amino acids long. Germline V lookup: CDR1 SGHRS, CDR2 YFSETQ. The CDR3 sequence is CASSLARGNYGYTF. CDR3 DNA: TGCGCCAGCAGCTTGGCCAGGGGCAACTATGGCTACACCTTC.